The 19 T cell receptor beta chains below were found in one sample sequenced in a study of regulatory and conventional T cells in RAG deficiency. Generated by immunoSEQ multiplex PCR, the TCRdb table keeps only in-frame clones and is missing some. The table includes around 30,000 clones, around 89% detected once. This sample also appeared in a second study, on regulatory T cells. Turning to that study: The primer mix had 52 TRBV and 13 TRBJ primers.

The sample was CD8+ T cells sorted from blood. These receptors originate from a human donor in good health.

The chain recombines TRBV6-1 with TRBJ2-7; tentatively, D is TRBD2 (5 bases). The CDR3 has 16 amino acids. Germline V lookup: CDR1 MNHNS, CDR2 SASEGT. V was trimmed by 0 bases and J by 7 bases, leaving 19 bases between them. The CDR3, as DNA: TGTGCCAGCAGTGAAGCTCGGCGGGCAGTCCGGGCAGAGCAGTACTTC. Residues: CASSEARRAVRAEQYF.

The chain has TRBV2 and TRBJ1-1; no clear D gene. V lost 6 bases to trimming and J lost 1 base, with 9 bases between them. CDR1 and CDR2 (germline): SNHLY, FYNNEI. The CDR3 extends over 13 amino acids. CDR3 protein: CASSGLSNTEAFF. In DNA form, the CDR3 reads TGTGCCAGCAGCGGCCTATCGAACACTGAAGCTTTCTTT.

This clone was seen only once. The V gene is TRBV30, the J gene TRBJ2-1, with 11 positions matching TRBD2. The CDR3 spans 13 residues. V dropped 6 bases and J dropped 7; count of bases not matched to a gene: 5. Germline lookup yields CDR1 GTSNPN and CDR2 SVGIG (reference sequence). This CDR3 reads CACLAGGSNEQFF. Written as DNA, the CDR3 is TGTGCCTGTTTAGCGGGAGGGTCGAATGAGCAGTTCTTC.

J is TRBJ1-2 and V is TRBV9, with D unresolved. Germline V gives CDR1 SGDLS, CDR2 YYNGEE. The CDR3 is 12 amino acids. The ends were cut back, 0 bases at V and 8 bases at J, with 8 bases in the middle. Here the CDR3 reads CASSVGGSGYTF. Written as DNA, the CDR3 is TGTGCCAGCAGCGTAGGAGGGTCCGGCTACACCTTC.

The rearrangement uses TRBV11-3 and TRBJ2-7; 8 positions match TRBD2. Per germline, CDR1 SGHNT and CDR2 YENEEA. CDR3 length: 15 residues. Unmatched junction bases numbered 9, after V lost 5 bases and J lost 3 bases. The DNA for the CDR3 is TGTGCCAGCAGCCCCCGGGGGGGGGAGTTCTACGAGCAGTACTTC. It translates to CASSPRGGEFYEQYF.

The chain joins TRBV29-1 to TRBJ2-7, with D perhaps TRBD1 or TRBD2 (5 bases each). Trimming removed 6 bases from V and 2 bases from J, with 8 bases in between. The CDR3 extends over 11 amino acids. Germline CDR1 reads SQVTM; CDR2 reads ANQGSEA. CDR3 protein: CSVRDPYEQYF. The CDR3 DNA follows: TGCAGCGTCAGGGACCCCTACGAGCAGTACTTC.

CDR3 bases: TGTGCCAGCAGTCCCTTTTCGGGGGCCACTGAAGCTTTCTTT. Amino acids: CASSPFSGATEAFF. The chain uses TRBV27 and TRBJ1-1, with D possibly TRBD1 on 6 matching bases. V lost 5 bases and J lost 4, with 14 bases in between. In germline, CDR1 is MNHEY, CDR2 SMNVEV (reference sequence). The CDR3 spans 14 residues.

This sequence joins TRBV14 and TRBJ2-1; D remains ambiguous. Looked up from germline, CDR1 is SGHDN and CDR2 is FVKESK. This CDR3 spans 16 amino acids. Trimming shortened V by 0 bases and J by 8 bases, and 17 bases separated the two germline ends. CDR3 sequence: CASSQDSFSNNDEQFF. The CDR3 nucleotides read TGTGCCAGCAGCCAAGATAGCTTTAGCAATAACGATGAGCAGTTCTTC.

As concerns this clone: The junction departs from the called germline gene at one end, perhaps through a read error. The chain employs TRBV5-8 and TRBJ1-2, with TRBD1 matching over 8 bases. The germline V gene has CDR1 SGHTS and CDR2 YDEGEE. The CDR3 has 13 residues. Here the CDR3 reads CASSLGQVRGYTF. As DNA, the CDR3 is TGTGCCAGCAGTTTGGGACAGGTCCGGGGCTACACCTTC.

This sequence joins TRBV27 and TRBJ1-1; a weak D match, TRBD1 (5 bases). The V gene's germline CDR1 is MNHEY and CDR2 SMNVEV (reference sequence). V lost 2 bases, J lost 3 bases, and 7 bases lay in between. There are 13 residues in the CDR3. CDR3 in amino acids: CASSLRGDTEAFF. As DNA, the CDR3 is TGTGCCAGCAGTTTAAGGGGAGACACTGAAGCTTTCTTT.

V gene TRBV10-3 combines with J gene TRBJ1-1, with 7 nucleotides matching TRBD1. Trimming at V came to 3 bases and at J to 6 bases, leaving 7 bases not matched to a gene. Germline loops: CDR1 ENHRY, CDR2 SYGVKD. The length of the CDR3 is 14 residues. CDR3 loop: CAISDLQGVPEAFF. Here the CDR3 DNA reads TGTGCCATCAGTGATTTGCAGGGGGTCCCTGAAGCTTTCTTT.

The CDR3 bases are TGTGCCACCAGCAGAGTTCGGGGGGCCGGGGAGACCCAGTACTTC. Translating gives CATSRVRGAGETQYF. The V gene is TRBV15, the J gene TRBJ2-5, with a possible D match to TRBD2 (7 bases). Trimming removed 1 base from V and 5 bases from J, with 14 bases in between. The CDR3 runs to 15 residues. Germline V gene data show CDR1 as LNHNV and CDR2 as YYDKDF (reference sequence).

The V and J genes are TRBV5-1 and TRBJ2-6, with D unresolved. The germline gives CDR1 SGHRS, CDR2 YFSETQ. The CDR3 length is 16 residues. V lost 0 bases to trimming and J lost 1 base, with 8 bases between them. CDR3 DNA sequence: TGCGCCAGCAGCTTGGTTACCCCATCTGGGGCCAACGTCCTGACTTTC. This translates into CASSLVTPSGANVLTF.

The chain is built from TRBV14 and TRBJ1-6, with 9 bases aligning to TRBD1. Germline V gene data show CDR1 as SGHDN and CDR2 as FVKESK. J gave up 6 bases and V 4 bases, and 13 bases lay outside the gene matches. The CDR3 is 18 residues long. CDR3 coding DNA: TGTGCCAGCAGCCCGGACAGGGGTTTCCACCCCACTAATTCACCCCTCCACTTT. Protein: CASSPDRGFHPTNSPLHF.

CDR3 in amino acids: CASSATRDRVNQPQHF. The DNA of the CDR3 is TGTGCCAGCAGTGCTACCCGGGACAGAGTCAATCAGCCCCAGCATTTT. This chain uses TRBV2 with TRBJ1-5, with 7 bases matching TRBD1. The CDR3 length is 16 residues. Unmatched junction bases numbered 9, after V lost 4 bases and J lost 3 bases. Germline CDR1 SNHLY, CDR2 FYNNEI.

The genes are TRBV7-6 and TRBJ1-2; D remains ambiguous. This CDR3 region has 17 residues. V lost 5 bases, J lost 4 bases, and 23 bases lay in between. Germline V gene lookup returns CDR1 SGHVS and CDR2 FNYEAQ. As DNA, the CDR3 is TGTGCCAGCAGCCATTCCTTAGATGGTGCAGGAAGCTATGGCTACACCTTC. As protein: CASSHSLDGAGSYGYTF. Looking up the rest from reference TRBV7-6 and TRBJ1-2 gives the full variable domain: GAGVSQSPRYKVTKRGQDVALRCDPISGHVSLYWYRQALGQGPEFLTYFNYEAQQDKSGLPNDRFSAERPEGSISTLTIQRTEQRDSAMYRCASSHSLDGAGSYGYTFGSGTRLTVV.

J is TRBJ2-7 and V is TRBV7-6, with 10 bases aligning to TRBD2. The CDR3 sequence is 17 residues long. The trim removed 2 bases at V and 2 bases at J, leaving 9 bases unmatched. The germline gives CDR1 SGHVS, CDR2 FNYEAQ. The CDR3 DNA follows: TGTGCCAGCAGCTTATTCCTAGCGGGAGTAGGGGCCTACGAGCAGTACTTC. It yields the protein CASSLFLAGVGAYEQYF.

V and J are TRBV30 and TRBJ1-1; no firm D call. V was cut by 3 bases and J by 1 base, with 9 bases left in between. CDR3 length: 13 amino acids. CDR1 is GTSNPN, CDR2 SVGIG, per germline (reference sequence). The CDR3 nucleotides read TGTGCCTGGAGAATAGCGGAGAACACTGAAGCTTTCTTT. This sequence encodes CAWRIAENTEAFF.

This chain uses TRBV7-9 with TRBJ2-1; D is perhaps TRBD1 or TRBD2 (5 bases each). V shed 5 bases and J shed 2 bases, with 16 bases lying between them. The CDR3 has 16 residues. From germline, CDR1 is SEHNR and CDR2 FQNEAQ (reference sequence). CDR3 in amino acids: CASSQFRDATYNEQFF. The DNA of the CDR3 is TGTGCCAGCAGCCAATTCCGGGACGCGACCTACAATGAGCAGTTCTTC.